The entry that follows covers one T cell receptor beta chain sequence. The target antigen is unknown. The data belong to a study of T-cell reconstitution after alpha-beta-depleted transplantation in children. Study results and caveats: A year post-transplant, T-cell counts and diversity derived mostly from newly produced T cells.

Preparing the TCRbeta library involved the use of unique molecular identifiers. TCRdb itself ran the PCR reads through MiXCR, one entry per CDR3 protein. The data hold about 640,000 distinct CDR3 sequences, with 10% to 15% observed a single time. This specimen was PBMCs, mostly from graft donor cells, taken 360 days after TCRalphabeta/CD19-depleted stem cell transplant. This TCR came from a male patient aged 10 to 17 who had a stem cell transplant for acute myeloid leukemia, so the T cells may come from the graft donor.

CDR3 bases: TGTGCCAGCAGCTCCAGACTAGCGGGATGGAATGAGCAGTTCTTC. Translated, it gives CASSSRLAGWNEQFF. V usage is TRBV7-3 and J usage is TRBJ2-1; 11 nucleotides line up with TRBD2. Unmatched junction bases numbered 6, after V lost 4 bases and J lost 7 bases. This CDR3 is 15 amino acids long. The V gene's germline CDR1 is SGHTA and CDR2 FQGTGA.